Each of the 12 T cell receptor beta chains below was sequenced from the same sample in a study of siplizumab effects on memory and regulatory T cells (dated by TCRdb to between 2018 and 2021). For 6 days, cells in the mixed lymphocyte reaction were kept in coculture at 37 degrees C. Library method: the immunoSEQ multiplex PCR assay. The source is immuneACCESS, and TCRdb retained only in-frame sequences with V and J called. Part of the clones is not carried over; for the studies checked, unresolved V genes explain less than half of this, and the remainder is unexplained. The sample includes approximately 16,000 clones, with approximately 46% observed a single time. 7.5% to 9% of the sample is held by the ten biggest clonotypes. Their antigens remain unidentified. Input material: CFSE-low (dividing) CD4+ T cells sorted from an allogeneic mixed lymphocyte reaction. Receptors were obtained from a human donor in good health; the cells came from an allogeneic mixed lymphocyte reaction. Some clones in this sample may be carry-over from other donors' samples.

This clone was observed once. The rearrangement links TRBV5-1 to TRBJ2-5; 7 bases line up with TRBD2. The V segment lost 0 bases and the J segment 0 bases; nucleotides outside the gene matches: 5. This CDR3 contains 16 residues. CDR1 is SGHRS and CDR2 is YFSETQ in the germline V gene. For the CDR3, the DNA is TGCGCCAGCAGCTTGGGGGCTAGCGGATACCAAGAGACCCAGTACTTC. Amino acid sequence: CASSLGASGYQETQYF.

This rearrangement joins TRBV5-1 to TRBJ2-7, with 10 nucleotides matching TRBD1. The CDR3 sequence is 14 residues long. Germline V gene sequence: CDR1 SGHRS, CDR2 YFSETQ. V lost 3 bases and J lost 5; bases outside the gene matches: 5. CDR3 DNA sequence: TGCGCCAGCAGCTACGGACAGGGGGGTCACGAGCAGTACTTC. Translated, it gives CASSYGQGGHEQYF.

CDR3 coding DNA: TGTGCCAGTAGCCGGACACCCTCCTACAATGAGCAGTTCTTC. Protein sequence: CASSRTPSYNEQFF. The chain combines TRBV19 with TRBJ2-1; a possible D gene is TRBD1 (5 bases). CDR1 is LNHDA and CDR2 is SQIVND in the germline V gene (reference sequence). The CDR3 is 14 amino acids. V lost 6 bases and J lost 0, with 9 bases in between.

This clone was seen only a few times. The chain uses TRBV5-5 and TRBJ1-3, with D perhaps matching TRBD1 (6 bases). Per the germline V gene, CDR1 is SGHKS and CDR2 is YYEKEE (reference sequence). V was shortened by 3 bases and J by 3 bases, with 10 bases between the two germline ends. The CDR3 loop spans 14 amino acids. The CDR3 DNA follows: TGTGCCAGCAGCTGGGGGCCCGATGGAAACACCATATATTTT. It translates to CASSWGPDGNTIYF.

The genes are TRBV5-6 and TRBJ2-1; 10 bases match TRBD2. With V trimmed by 4 bases and J by 5 bases, 15 bases remained unmatched. The V gene's germline CDR1 is SGHDT and CDR2 YYEEEE. This CDR3 comprises 18 residues. DNA for the CDR3: TGTGCCAGCAGCCCCGGACTAGCGGACCGGAGAGAAAACAATGAGCAGTTCTTC. It yields the protein CASSPGLADRRENNEQFF.

The V call is TRBV9, the J call TRBJ1-3, with D possibly matching TRBD1 (5 bases). Trimming removed 4 bases at V and 0 bases at J, with 11 bases between. The CDR3 is 15 amino acids. CDR1 is SGDLS and CDR2 is YYNGEE in the germline V gene. The CDR3 sequence: CASSRGDSSGNTIYF. CDR3 DNA sequence: TGTGCCAGCAGCCGCGGTGACAGCTCTGGAAACACCATATATTTT.

By sample fraction, this clone is medium-sized. This sequence joins TRBV5-1 and TRBJ1-2; D not resolved. This CDR3 is built from 12 residues. In germline, CDR1 is SGHRS, CDR2 YFSETQ. V was clipped by 3 bases and J by 4 bases, with 7 bases between them. The CDR3 DNA reads as TGCGCCAGCAGCTCAGTTGGCTATGGCTACACCTTC. Its translation is CASSSVGYGYTF.

V gene TRBV11-2 combines with J gene TRBJ1-5; no clear D gene. V shed 1 base and J shed 4 bases, with 8 bases lying between them. Germline V gene data show CDR1 as SGHAT and CDR2 as FQNNGV. The CDR3 runs 14 residues. This CDR3 is CASSLGAGNQPQHF. As DNA, the CDR3 is TGTGCCAGCAGCTTAGGGGCGGGGAATCAGCCCCAGCATTTT. The full variable domain, completed using reference TRBV11-2 and TRBJ1-5, is EAGVAQSPRYKIIEKRQSVAFWCNPISGHATLYWYQQILGQGPKLLIQFQNNGVVDDSQLPKDRFSAERLKGVDSTLKIQPAKLEDSAVYLCASSLGAGNQPQHFGDGTRLSIL.

The sample holds many counts of this clone. The chain uses TRBV2 and TRBJ1-3; D gene ambiguous. Germline V gene lookup returns CDR1 SNHLY and CDR2 FYNNEI. This CDR3 spans 14 amino acids. V shed 4 bases and J shed 4 bases, with 11 bases lying between them. The CDR3 protein is CASSVEQIGNTIYF. CDR3 DNA sequence: TGTGCCAGCAGTGTGGAACAAATAGGAAACACCATATATTTT.

The V gene is TRBV19, the J gene TRBJ1-3; D possibly corresponds to TRBD1 (6 bases). Trimming left V 4 bases short and J 2 bases short, with 18 bases between. Looked up from germline, CDR1 is LNHDA and CDR2 is SQIVND (reference sequence). The CDR3 contains 17 residues. The CDR3 DNA reads as TGTGCCAGTAGTACCCTCATCGGGGGCCGAGCTGGAAACACCATATATTTT. This gives the protein CASSTLIGGRAGNTIYF.

The chain combines TRBV7-8 with TRBJ2-3; 14 bases fit TRBD2. V lost 3 bases and J lost 5; bases outside the gene matches: 4. The CDR3 sequence is 16 residues long. CDR1 and CDR2 (germline): SGHVS, FQNEAQ. CDR3 protein: CASSFYGTSGRDTQYF. Written as DNA, the CDR3 is TGTGCCAGCAGCTTTTACGGGACTAGCGGGAGAGATACGCAGTATTTT.

The chain links TRBV10-3 to TRBJ2-5; 8 bases are shared with TRBD1. The CDR3 consists of 15 residues. The germline V gene has CDR1 ENHRY and CDR2 SYGVKD. V trimming: 6 bases; J trimming: 4 bases; junction bases outside the gene matches: 10. The CDR3 coding sequence is TGTGCCATCAGGGATCCGACAGGGGCGGGAGAGACCCAGTACTTC. Amino acids: CAIRDPTGAGETQYF.